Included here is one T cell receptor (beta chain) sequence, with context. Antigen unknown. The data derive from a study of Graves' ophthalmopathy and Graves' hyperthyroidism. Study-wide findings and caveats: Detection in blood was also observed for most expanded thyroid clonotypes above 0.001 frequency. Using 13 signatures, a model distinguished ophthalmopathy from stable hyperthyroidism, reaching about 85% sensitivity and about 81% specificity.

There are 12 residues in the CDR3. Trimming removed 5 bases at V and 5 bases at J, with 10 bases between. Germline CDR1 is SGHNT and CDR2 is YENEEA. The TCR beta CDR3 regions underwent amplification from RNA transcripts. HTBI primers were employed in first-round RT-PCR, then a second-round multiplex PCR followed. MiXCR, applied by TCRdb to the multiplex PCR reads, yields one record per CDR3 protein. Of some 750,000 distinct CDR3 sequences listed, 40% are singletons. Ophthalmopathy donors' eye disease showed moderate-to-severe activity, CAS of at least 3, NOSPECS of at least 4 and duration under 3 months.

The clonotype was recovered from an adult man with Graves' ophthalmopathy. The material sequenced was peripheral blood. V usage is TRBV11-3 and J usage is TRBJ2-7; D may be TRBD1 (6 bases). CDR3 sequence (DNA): TGTGCCAGCAGCACGGACAGTCACGAGCAGTACTTC. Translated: CASSTDSHEQYF.